This TCR beta chain was obtained from a study of OX40 agonist ivuxolimab in advanced cancers. Study information: Ivuxolimab, an agonistic anti-OX40 (CD134) antibody, was given to patients.

The germline CDR1 and CDR2 sequences are LNHDA and SQIVND (reference sequence). V shed 4 bases, J shed 9 bases, and the junction held 8 bases outside the gene matches. The CDR3 has 14 residues. Findings and limits, study-wide: At 0.1 to 3.0 mg/kg, clonal expansion of CD4+ and CD8+ blood T cells had occurred by week 6.

Generated by immunoSEQ multiplex PCR, the TCRdb table keeps only in-frame clones and is missing some. The top ten clones hold approximately 8% of a sample with about 66,000 clones, 80% to 90% of them seen once. A note on this clone: What it binds is not known.

The sequencing here drew on CD4+ or CD8+ T cells sorted from blood, taken in a trial of the OX40 agonist ivuxolimab. The chain combines TRBV19 with TRBJ2-1; 8 bases map to TRBD2. The source is an adult with an advanced solid tumor such as melanoma, head and neck, liver or kidney cancer. The CDR3 coding sequence is TGTGCCAGTAGTAGAGCGGGGGCCGGACCTGAGCAGTTCTTC. It codes for CASSRAGAGPEQFF.